Below, 5 T cell receptor beta chains from the same sample are listed, as sequenced in a study of blood T cells in healthy people across ages. A J-beta primer mix and a sample-barcoded 5' primer were used in a second PCR of roughly 7 to 12 cycles. TCRdb recomputed calls from the 5' RACE reads with MiXCR, one row per CDR3 protein. This sample has a few hundred thousand distinct CDR3 sequences; over 45% occur once, and the top ten carry about 54%. The specimen sequenced was blood. The receptors shown here come from a man aged 55 to 70 in good health.

V and J are TRBV24-1 and TRBJ2-6, with D perhaps matching TRBD1 or TRBD2 (5 bases each). CDR3 length: 17 residues. V lost 5 bases and J lost 4, with 17 bases in between. Germline CDR1 is KGHDR and CDR2 is SFDVKD. The CDR3: CATSGRDPSLGANVLTF. As DNA, the CDR3 is TGTGCCACCAGTGGACGGGACCCCAGCCTGGGGGCCAACGTCCTGACTTTC.

This clonotype was counted once. The CDR3 loop is CASSQVPGGGYTF. CDR3 coding DNA: TGCGCCAGCAGCCAAGTACCGGGGGGTGGCTACACCTTC. The chain employs TRBV4-1 and TRBJ1-2; D is perhaps TRBD1 (5 bases). Germline lookup yields CDR1 MGHRA and CDR2 YSYEKL. The V gene lost 1 base and the J gene lost 7 bases, with 10 bases spanning the gap. CDR3 length: 13 residues.

This clonotype has more than one count but fewer than ten. The chain joins TRBV11-2 to TRBJ2-3, with 11 bases that match TRBD2. Germline assignment: CDR1 SGHAT and CDR2 FQNNGV. This CDR3 has 13 residues. The V and J ends lost 5 bases and 14 bases, in that order; junction bases with no gene match: 9. CDR3 region: CASSRALAGGLYF. CDR3 nucleotide sequence: TGTGCCAGCAGCCGTGCGCTAGCGGGGGGTCTGTATTTT.

This rearrangement joins TRBV4-3 to TRBJ1-1; D call uncertain. Germline V gene data show CDR1 as LGHNA and CDR2 as YSLEER. The CDR3 contains 15 residues. V was shortened by 3 bases and J by 1 base, with 12 bases between the two germline ends. CDR3 sequence reads: CASSQVTGSNTEAFF. Here the CDR3 DNA reads TGCGCCAGCAGCCAGGTGACTGGGTCGAACACTGAAGCTTTCTTT.

A remark on this clonotype: A much larger clone lies a single base off, so this may be a read error. The CDR3 here is CASTWGGVRIRAYEQYF. DNA for the CDR3: TGTGCCAGCACCTGGGGGGGCGTGCGGATTAGAGCCTACGAGCAGTACTTC. V and J are TRBV28 and TRBJ2-7; D is perhaps TRBD2 (7 bases). V was shortened by 7 bases and J by 2 bases, with 24 bases between the two germline ends. Per germline, CDR1 MDHEN and CDR2 SYDVKM. The CDR3 runs 17 residues.